A single sample gave rise to the 29 T cell receptor beta chains below, sequenced in a study of OX40 agonist ivuxolimab in advanced cancers. Clones were sequenced by immunoSEQ multiplex PCR, and TCRdb holds only the in-frame ones, with some missing. The table lists some 14,000 clones, just under 80% of them singletons. Sequencing was performed on CD4+ or CD8+ T cells sorted from blood, taken in a trial of the OX40 agonist ivuxolimab. Receptors were obtained from an adult with an advanced solid tumor such as melanoma, head and neck, liver or kidney cancer.

V is TRBV13 and J is TRBJ1-2, with D perhaps matching TRBD1 (5 bases). The germline CDR1 and CDR2 sequences are PRHDT and FYEKMQ (reference sequence). Trimming pared 8 bases from V and 4 bases from J, leaving 11 bases between. The CDR3 totals 12 residues. CDR3 DNA: TGTGCCAGCCAGGGTTTAGGCTATGGCTACACCTTC. Its translation: CASQGLGYGYTF.

V is TRBV9 and J is TRBJ2-5; 8 bases map to TRBD1. J was trimmed by 4 bases and V by 0 bases; bases with no gene match: 2. CDR1 and CDR2 (germline): SGDLS, YYNGEE. The CDR3 runs to 14 residues. This CDR3 reads CASSVGDRGETQYF. The CDR3 DNA reads TGTGCCAGCAGCGTAGGAGACAGGGGAGAGACCCAGTACTTC.

The chain carries TRBV7-8 and TRBJ1-5; no clear D. The CDR3 runs 15 residues. The germline V gene has CDR1 SGHVS and CDR2 FQNEAQ. V lost 1 base and J lost 0, with 7 bases in between. CDR3 DNA sequence: TGTGCCAGCAGCTTAGTCAGATATAGCAATCAGCCCCAGCATTTT. Translated: CASSLVRYSNQPQHF.

The genes are TRBV5-1 and TRBJ1-3; D possibly corresponds to TRBD1 (6 bases). V lost 0 bases to trimming and J lost 0 bases, with 16 bases between them. This CDR3 has 18 amino acids. CDR1 SGHRS and CDR2 YFSETQ come from the germline V gene. The CDR3 loop is CASSLVDKGDLSGNTIYF. CDR3 bases: TGCGCCAGCAGCTTGGTGGACAAGGGGGACCTCTCTGGAAACACCATATATTTT.

This chain links TRBV5-6 with TRBJ2-7; a weak D match, TRBD1 (6 bases). The V gene lost 4 bases and the J gene lost 2 bases, with 19 bases spanning the gap. Per germline, CDR1 SGHDT and CDR2 YYEEEE. The CDR3 extends over 16 amino acids. This chain's CDR3 is CASSPNRVVPTYEQYF. DNA for the CDR3: TGTGCCAGCAGCCCGAACAGGGTAGTCCCAACCTACGAGCAGTACTTC.

This sequence joins TRBV27 and TRBJ2-3; D is ambiguous. Germline V gene lookup returns CDR1 MNHEY and CDR2 SMNVEV (reference sequence). The CDR3 has 14 residues. Trimming took off 1 base at V and 0 bases at J, with 5 bases between the two ends. This CDR3 reads CASSLWSSTDTQYF. The CDR3 coding sequence is TGTGCCAGCAGTTTATGGTCCAGCACAGATACGCAGTATTTT.

The chain couples TRBV6-5 to TRBJ2-5; D uncertain. V dropped 5 bases and J dropped 9 bases, with 16 bases sitting between them. Germline V gene lookup returns CDR1 MNHEY and CDR2 SVGAGI. The CDR3 runs to 13 residues. CDR3 region: CASSTASFLAQYF. The CDR3 DNA is TGTGCCAGCAGTACTGCATCGTTTTTAGCCCAGTACTTC.

This chain uses TRBV15 with TRBJ2-5; D unresolved. The CDR3 contains 16 residues. V was pared by 0 bases and J by 2 bases, with 13 bases between. Germline CDR1 LNHNV, CDR2 YYDKDF (reference sequence). The CDR3 here is CATSRDRYPAQETQYF. As DNA, the CDR3 is TGTGCCACCAGCAGAGATCGGTACCCAGCACAAGAGACCCAGTACTTC.

CDR3 loop: CASSSGPSNQPQHF. The CDR3 region has the DNA TGTGCCAGCAGCTCCGGGCCAAGCAATCAGCCCCAGCATTTT. The rearrangement links TRBV9 to TRBJ1-5; no clear D. This CDR3 region has 14 residues. V lost 4 bases to trimming and J lost 1 base, with 9 bases between them. Germline-derived CDR1 and CDR2 are SGDLS and YYNGEE.

The chain couples TRBV30 to TRBJ1-1, with a possible D match to TRBD1 (6 bases). Trimming cost V 1 base and J 6 bases, with 15 bases left between them. CDR1 is GTSNPN and CDR2 is SVGIG in the germline V gene (reference sequence). This CDR3 is 14 amino acids long. The CDR3 bases are TGTGCCTGGAGTGCCTGGGGCGGGGGGCCTGAAGCTTTCTTT. Translation gives CAWSAWGGGPEAFF.

V gene TRBV2 combines with J gene TRBJ2-7; D may be TRBD2 (6 bases). The germline CDR1 and CDR2 sequences are SNHLY and FYNNEI. The CDR3 covers 16 residues. Trimming left V 8 bases short and J 7 bases short, with 27 bases between. The CDR3 loop is CASPGGQGPSTMEQYF. The CDR3 nucleotides read TGTGCCAGCCCTGGAGGGCAGGGCCCCTCTACTATGGAGCAGTACTTC. The whole variable domain, remainder taken from reference TRBV2 and TRBJ2-7, is EPEVTQTPSHQVTQMGQEVILRCVPISNHLYFYWYRQILGQKVEFLVSFYNNEISEKSEIFDDQFSVERPDGSNFTLKIRSTKLEDSAMYFCASPGGQGPSTMEQYFGPGTRLTVT.

V usage is TRBV5-8 and J usage is TRBJ2-1, with a weak D call TRBD1 (5 bases). The V and J ends lost 7 bases and 14 bases respectively, with 13 bases between them. Germline-derived CDR1 and CDR2 are SGHTS and YDEGEE. The CDR3 runs to 10 residues. The CDR3 DNA reads TGTGCCAGCGGGGTAGGGGTCGAGTTCTTC. It codes for CASGVGVEFF.

By sample fraction, this clone is medium-sized. V is TRBV4-1 and J is TRBJ2-1; D might be TRBD1 (5 bases). The CDR3 is 16 amino acids. V shed 0 bases and J shed 1 base, with 10 bases lying between them. CDR1 is MGHRA and CDR2 is YSYEKL in the germline V gene. In DNA form, the CDR3 reads TGCGCCAGCAGCCAAGACGCAGGGTTATCCTACAATGAGCAGTTCTTC. This encodes CASSQDAGLSYNEQFF.

This chain joins TRBV19 and TRBJ2-1; no definite D call. Germline V gene data show CDR1 as LNHDA and CDR2 as SQIVND (reference sequence). The CDR3 is made up of 13 amino acids. The germline V and J ends were trimmed by 2 bases and 7 bases, with 9 bases remaining between them. For the CDR3, the DNA is TGTGCCAGTAGTATACCGACCAGTAATGAGCAGTTCTTC. It specifies CASSIPTSNEQFF.

V gene TRBV5-4 combines with J gene TRBJ2-3; 8 bases map to TRBD2. This CDR3 is built from 16 residues. The germline gives CDR1 SGHNT, CDR2 YYREEE (reference sequence). V was clipped by 4 bases and J by 0 bases; unmatched bases: 7. The CDR3 region has the DNA TGTGCCAGCAGCCCACTAGCGGAAACTAGCACAGATACGCAGTATTTT. Translation gives CASSPLAETSTDTQYF.

The J gene is TRBJ2-3, the V gene TRBV15; 12 nucleotides align to TRBD2. This CDR3 contains 16 residues. Germline lookup yields CDR1 LNHNV and CDR2 YYDKDF (reference sequence). The V gene end was trimmed by 1 base and the J gene end by 1 base; junction bases not matched to a gene: 0. The CDR3: CATSRGTSGGTDTQYF. The CDR3 region has the DNA TGTGCCACCAGCAGAGGGACTAGCGGGGGCACAGATACGCAGTATTTT.

A single count supports this clone. V usage is TRBV5-6 and J usage is TRBJ2-1, with 14 positions matching TRBD2. This CDR3 region has 17 residues. Trimming removed 4 bases from V and 0 bases from J; junction bases left unmatched: 3. Germline V gene data show CDR1 as SGHDT and CDR2 as YYEEEE. CDR3 nucleotides: TGTGCCAGCAGCCCCGGGACTAGCGGGAGCTCCTACAATGAGCAGTTCTTC. Encoded protein: CASSPGTSGSSYNEQFF.

The V gene is TRBV27, the J gene TRBJ1-1; a weak D match, TRBD1 (6 bases). The CDR3 length is 14 residues. Germline CDR1 reads MNHEY; CDR2 reads SMNVEV (reference sequence). V was shortened by 5 bases and J by 4 bases, with 14 bases between the two germline ends. CDR3: CASSHRAGTTEAFF. DNA for the CDR3: TGTGCCAGCAGTCACAGGGCAGGGACCACTGAAGCTTTCTTT.

The chain combines TRBV7-9 with TRBJ2-7; 11 nucleotides match TRBD1. V dropped 4 bases and J dropped 6; count of bases not matched to a gene: 8. Germline CDR1 reads SEHNR; CDR2 reads FQNEAQ (reference sequence). This CDR3 is 15 amino acids long. For the CDR3, the DNA is TGTGCCAGCAGCTACCCGGGACAGGGGGAGGGCGAGCAGTACTTC. Translating it yields CASSYPGQGEGEQYF.

V usage is TRBV7-9 and J usage is TRBJ2-7; D uncertain. CDR1 and CDR2 (germline): SEHNR, FQNEAQ (reference sequence). This CDR3 is built from 13 residues. The V gene lost 5 bases and the J gene lost 4 bases, with 12 bases spanning the gap. The DNA for the CDR3 is TGTGCCAGCAGCACAGTTGGGCGGTACGAGCAGTACTTC. Protein sequence: CASSTVGRYEQYF.

Only a few counts were recorded for this clone. The chain combines TRBV6-1 with TRBJ1-1; possible D gene TRBD1, 6 bases. With 8 bases removed from V and 1 base from J, the gap between germline ends came to 11 bases. The germline CDR1 and CDR2 sequences are MNHNS and SASEGT. The CDR3 length is 13 residues. CDR3: CASGSGENTEAFF. The CDR3 DNA sequence: TGTGCCAGCGGATCAGGGGAGAACACTGAAGCTTTCTTT.

The chain uses TRBV9 and TRBJ1-1, with unresolved D. The CDR3 length is 13 residues. Germline assignment: CDR1 SGDLS and CDR2 YYNGEE. The V end lost 0 bases, the J end lost 5 bases, and 8 bases lay between the germline ends. This CDR3 reads CASSVGGLTEAFF. The CDR3 nucleotides are TGTGCCAGCAGCGTAGGAGGTTTAACTGAAGCTTTCTTT.

The chain joins TRBV7-6 to TRBJ2-3; TRBD1 agrees at 8 bases. The trim removed 5 bases at V and 0 bases at J, leaving 4 bases unmatched. CDR1 SGHVS and CDR2 FNYEAQ come from the germline V gene. The CDR3 consists of 15 residues. The CDR3: CASSPTGASTDTQYF. DNA for the CDR3: TGTGCCAGCAGCCCGACAGGGGCTAGCACAGATACGCAGTATTTT.

The chain has TRBV19 and TRBJ2-5; 11 bases are a match to TRBD1. J was trimmed by 4 bases and V by 7 bases; bases with no gene match: 8. Germline CDR1 LNHDA, CDR2 SQIVND (reference sequence). The CDR3 covers 15 residues. The CDR3 sequence: CASTGQGARGETQYF. The DNA of the CDR3 is TGTGCCAGTACCGGACAGGGGGCGCGAGGAGAGACCCAGTACTTC.

The chain couples TRBV7-9 to TRBJ1-2, with TRBD1 matching over 12 bases. V shed 4 bases, J shed 8 bases, and the junction held 5 bases outside the gene matches. The CDR3 has 14 amino acids. Germline CDR1 and CDR2: SEHNR and FQNEAQ (reference sequence). The CDR3 region is CASSSGQGAKGYTF. The CDR3 region has the DNA TGTGCCAGCAGCTCGGGACAGGGGGCGAAGGGCTACACCTTC.

This clone was detected only a few times. CDR3 protein: CASSQPGLAGANNEQFF. CDR3 nucleotides: TGTGCCAGCAGCCAACCCGGACTAGCGGGGGCCAACAATGAGCAGTTCTTC. V is TRBV7-9 and J is TRBJ2-1; 13 nucleotides line up with TRBD2. Germline CDR1 SEHNR, CDR2 FQNEAQ (reference sequence). CDR3 length: 17 amino acids. The V segment lost 5 bases and the J segment 5 bases; nucleotides outside the gene matches: 9.

V and J are TRBV7-2 and TRBJ2-3; 7 bases align to TRBD2. V dropped 0 bases and J dropped 0; count of bases not matched to a gene: 3. The germline gives CDR1 SGHTA, CDR2 FQGNSA. CDR3 length: 16 amino acids. As DNA, the CDR3 is TGTGCCAGCAGCTTAGCACTAGCGCCAAGCACAGATACGCAGTATTTT. This encodes CASSLALAPSTDTQYF. The whole variable domain, remainder taken from reference TRBV7-2 and TRBJ2-3, is GAGVSQSPSNKVTEKGKDVELRCDPISGHTALYWYRQSLGQGLEFLIYFQGNSAPDKSGLPSDRFSAERTGGSVSTLTIQRTQQEDSAVYLCASSLALAPSTDTQYFGPGTRLTVL.

Note on this clone: A far larger clone is just one base off, so this is likely a read error. The chain has TRBV2 and TRBJ2-7; TRBD2 aligns across 8 bases. The V gene's germline CDR1 is SNHLY and CDR2 FYNNEI. The CDR3 is made up of 14 amino acids. CDR3 protein: CTSRTGTSDHEQYF. CDR3 DNA: TGTACCAGCAGAACCGGGACTAGTGACCACGAGCAGTACTTC.

This chain uses TRBV2 with TRBJ2-1; 10 nucleotides match TRBD2. J gave up 1 base and V 11 bases, and 8 bases lay outside the gene matches. CDR3 length: 15 amino acids. CDR1 is SNHLY and CDR2 is FYNNEI in the germline V gene. For the CDR3, the DNA is TGTGCCTGCCAGCAGCGGGAGGGGTCCTACAATGAGCAGTTCTTC. Amino acids: CACQQREGSYNEQFF. Full variable domain (rest looked up from reference TRBV2 and TRBJ2-1): EPEVTQTPSHQVTQMGQEVILRCVPISNHLYFYWYRQILGQKVEFLVSFYNNEISEKSEIFDDQFSVERPDGSNFTLKIRSTKLEDSAMYFCACQQREGSYNEQFFGPGTRLTVL.